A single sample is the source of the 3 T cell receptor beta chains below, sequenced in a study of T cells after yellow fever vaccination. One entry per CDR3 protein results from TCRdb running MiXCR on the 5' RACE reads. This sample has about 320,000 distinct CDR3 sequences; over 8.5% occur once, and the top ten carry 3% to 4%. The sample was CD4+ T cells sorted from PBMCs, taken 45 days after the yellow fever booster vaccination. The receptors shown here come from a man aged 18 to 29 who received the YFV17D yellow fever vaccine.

As DNA, the CDR3 is TGTGCCAGCGGGGGGAATGAGCAGTTCTTC. Translation: CASGGNEQFF. This chain links TRBV3-1 with TRBJ2-1; a weak D match, TRBD2 (6 bases). Trimming shortened V by 8 bases and J by 7 bases, and 6 bases separated the two germline ends. The CDR3 extends over 10 amino acids. From germline, CDR1 is LGHDT and CDR2 YNNKEL (reference sequence).

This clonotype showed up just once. CDR3 sequence: CASSPQEIANTGELFF. The CDR3 nucleotides read TGTGCCAGCTCACCACAGGAGATCGCGAACACCGGGGAGCTGTTTTTT. The chain joins TRBV18 to TRBJ2-2; unclear D gene. Germline V gene data show CDR1 as KGHSH and CDR2 as LQKENI. This CDR3 is 16 amino acids long. The V end lost 1 base, the J end lost 0 bases, and 9 bases lay between the germline ends. The full variable domain, rest sourced from reference TRBV18 and TRBJ2-2, is NAGVMQNPRHLVRRRGQEARLRCSPMKGHSHVYWYRQLPEEGLKFMVYLQKENIIDESGMPKERFSAEFPKEGPSILRIQQVVRGDSAAYFCASSPQEIANTGELFFGEGSRLTVL.

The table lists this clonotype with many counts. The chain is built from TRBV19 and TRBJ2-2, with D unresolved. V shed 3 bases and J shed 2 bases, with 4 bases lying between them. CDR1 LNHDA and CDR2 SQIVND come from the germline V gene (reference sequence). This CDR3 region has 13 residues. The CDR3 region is CASSMGNTGELFF. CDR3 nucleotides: TGTGCCAGTAGTATGGGCAACACCGGGGAGCTGTTTTTT.